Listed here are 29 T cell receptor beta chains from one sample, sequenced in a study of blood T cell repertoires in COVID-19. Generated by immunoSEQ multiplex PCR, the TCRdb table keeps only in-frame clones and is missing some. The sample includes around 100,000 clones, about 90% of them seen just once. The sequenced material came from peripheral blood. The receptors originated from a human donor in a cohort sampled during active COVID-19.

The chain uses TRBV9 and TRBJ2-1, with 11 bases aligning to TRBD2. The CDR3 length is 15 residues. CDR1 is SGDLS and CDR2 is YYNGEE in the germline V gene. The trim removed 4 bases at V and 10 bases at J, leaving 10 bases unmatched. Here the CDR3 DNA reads TGTGCCAGCAGCCCCCGGACTAGCGGGTTGGACGAGCAGTTCTTC. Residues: CASSPRTSGLDEQFF.

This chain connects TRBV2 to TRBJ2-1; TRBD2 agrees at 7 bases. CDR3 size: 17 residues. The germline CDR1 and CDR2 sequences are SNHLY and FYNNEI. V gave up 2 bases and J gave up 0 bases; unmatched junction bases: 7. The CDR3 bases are TGTGCCAGCAGTGAATTCGGGGGAGGGAGCTCCTACAATGAGCAGTTCTTC. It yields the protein CASSEFGGGSSYNEQFF.

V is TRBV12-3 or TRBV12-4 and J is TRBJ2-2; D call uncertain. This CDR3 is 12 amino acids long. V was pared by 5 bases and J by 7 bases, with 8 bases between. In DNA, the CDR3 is TGTGCCAGCAGTCCCTTTAACGGGGAGCTGTTTTTT. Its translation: CASSPFNGELFF.

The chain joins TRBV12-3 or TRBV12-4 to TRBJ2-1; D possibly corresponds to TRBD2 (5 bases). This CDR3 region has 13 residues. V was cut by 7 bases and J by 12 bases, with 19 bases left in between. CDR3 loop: CASNGAASGWQFF. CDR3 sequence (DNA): TGTGCCAGCAATGGCGCAGCCTCGGGGTGGCAGTTCTTC.

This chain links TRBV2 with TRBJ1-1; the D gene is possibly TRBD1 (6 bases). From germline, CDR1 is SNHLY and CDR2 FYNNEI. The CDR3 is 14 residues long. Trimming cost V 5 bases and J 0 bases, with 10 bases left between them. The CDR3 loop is CASSSGHLNTEAFF. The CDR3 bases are TGTGCCAGCAGTTCGGGACATTTGAACACTGAAGCTTTCTTT.

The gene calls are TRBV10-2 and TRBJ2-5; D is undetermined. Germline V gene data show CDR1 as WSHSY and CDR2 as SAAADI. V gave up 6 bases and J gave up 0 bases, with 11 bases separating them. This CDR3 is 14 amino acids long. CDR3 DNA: TGCGCCAGCAGGGCTGGGCAACACCAAGAGACCCAGTACTTC. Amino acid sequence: CASRAGQHQETQYF.

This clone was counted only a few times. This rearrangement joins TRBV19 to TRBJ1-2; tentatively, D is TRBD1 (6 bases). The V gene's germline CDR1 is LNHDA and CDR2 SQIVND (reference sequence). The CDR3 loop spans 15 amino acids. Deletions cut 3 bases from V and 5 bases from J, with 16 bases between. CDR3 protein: CASSISTGLNYGYTF. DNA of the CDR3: TGTGCCAGTAGTATCAGTACAGGGCTAAATTATGGCTACACCTTC.

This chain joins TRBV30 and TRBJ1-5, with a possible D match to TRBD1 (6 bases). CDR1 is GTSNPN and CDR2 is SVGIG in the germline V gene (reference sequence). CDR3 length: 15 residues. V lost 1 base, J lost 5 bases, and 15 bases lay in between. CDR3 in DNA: TGTGCCTGGAGTGGGGGGGGCGACGGTTATCAGCCCCAGCATTTT. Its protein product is CAWSGGGDGYQPQHF. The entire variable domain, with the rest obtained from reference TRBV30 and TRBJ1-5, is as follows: SQTIHQWPATLVQPVGSPLSLECTVEGTSNPNLYWYRQAAGRGLQLLFYSVGIGQISSEVPQNLSASRPQDRQFILSSKKLLLSDSGFYLCAWSGGGDGYQPQHFGDGTRLSIL.

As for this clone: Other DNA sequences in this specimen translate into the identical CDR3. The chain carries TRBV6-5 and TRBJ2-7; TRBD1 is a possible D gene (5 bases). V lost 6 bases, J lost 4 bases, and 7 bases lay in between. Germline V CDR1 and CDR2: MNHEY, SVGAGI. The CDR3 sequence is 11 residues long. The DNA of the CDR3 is TGTGCCAGCAGCAAGGGGTACGAGCAGTACTTC. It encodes CASSKGYEQYF.

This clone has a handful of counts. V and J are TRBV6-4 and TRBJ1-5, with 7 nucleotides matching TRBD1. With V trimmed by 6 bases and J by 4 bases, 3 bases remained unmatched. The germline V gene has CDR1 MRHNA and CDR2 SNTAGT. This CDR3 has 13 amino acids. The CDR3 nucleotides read TGTGCCAGCAGCAGGGGGATAAATCAGCCCCAGCATTTT. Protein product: CASSRGINQPQHF.

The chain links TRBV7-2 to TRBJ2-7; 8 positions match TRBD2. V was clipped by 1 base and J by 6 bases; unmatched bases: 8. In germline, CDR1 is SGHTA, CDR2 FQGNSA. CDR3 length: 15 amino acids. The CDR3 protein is CASSLVPAGDVEQYF. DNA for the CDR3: TGTGCCAGCAGCTTAGTACCAGCGGGAGATGTCGAGCAGTACTTC.

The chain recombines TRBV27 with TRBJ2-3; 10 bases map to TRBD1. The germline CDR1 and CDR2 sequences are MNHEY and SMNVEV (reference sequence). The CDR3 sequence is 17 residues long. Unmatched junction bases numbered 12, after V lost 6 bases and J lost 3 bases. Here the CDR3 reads CASSGTGARVWTDTQYF. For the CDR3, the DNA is TGTGCCAGCAGCGGGACAGGGGCCAGGGTATGGACAGATACGCAGTATTTT.

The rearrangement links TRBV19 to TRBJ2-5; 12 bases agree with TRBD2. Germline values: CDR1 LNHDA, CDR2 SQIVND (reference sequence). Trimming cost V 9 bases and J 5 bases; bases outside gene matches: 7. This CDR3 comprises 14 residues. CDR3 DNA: TGTGCCAGCCGCAAACTAGCGGGAGGCGAGACCCAGTACTTC. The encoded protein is CASRKLAGGETQYF.

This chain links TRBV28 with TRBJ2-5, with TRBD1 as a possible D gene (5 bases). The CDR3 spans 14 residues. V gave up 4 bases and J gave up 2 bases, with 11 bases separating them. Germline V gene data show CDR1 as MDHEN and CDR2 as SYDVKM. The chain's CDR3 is CASSSHRRQETQYF. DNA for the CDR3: TGTGCCAGCAGTTCCCACAGGCGGCAAGAGACCCAGTACTTC.

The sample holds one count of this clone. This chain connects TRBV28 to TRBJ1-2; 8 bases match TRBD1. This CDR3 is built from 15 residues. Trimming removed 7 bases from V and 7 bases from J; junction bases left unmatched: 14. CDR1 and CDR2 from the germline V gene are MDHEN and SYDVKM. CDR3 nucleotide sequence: TGTGCCAGCACCGAATTCGGACAGGGAGTCCGTGGCTACACCTTC. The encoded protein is CASTEFGQGVRGYTF.

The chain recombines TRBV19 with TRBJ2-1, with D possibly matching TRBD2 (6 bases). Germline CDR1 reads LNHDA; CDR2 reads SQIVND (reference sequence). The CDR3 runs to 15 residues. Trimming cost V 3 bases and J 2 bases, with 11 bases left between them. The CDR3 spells CASSIGGVAYNEQFF. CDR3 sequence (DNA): TGTGCCAGTAGTATCGGCGGGGTAGCCTACAATGAGCAGTTCTTC.

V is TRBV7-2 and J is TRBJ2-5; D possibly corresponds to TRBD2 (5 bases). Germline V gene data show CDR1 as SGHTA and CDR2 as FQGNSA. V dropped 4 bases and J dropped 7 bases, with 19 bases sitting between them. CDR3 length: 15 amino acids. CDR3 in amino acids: CASSSIGVSGGTQYF. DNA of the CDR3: TGTGCCAGCAGCTCGATCGGGGTCTCCGGCGGGACCCAGTACTTC.

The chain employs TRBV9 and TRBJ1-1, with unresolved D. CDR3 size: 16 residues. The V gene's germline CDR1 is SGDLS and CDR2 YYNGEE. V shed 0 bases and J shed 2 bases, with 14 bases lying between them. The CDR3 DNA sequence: TGTGCCAGCAGCGTAGGGTTTGGCGGTAGTAACACTGAAGCTTTCTTT. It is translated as CASSVGFGGSNTEAFF.

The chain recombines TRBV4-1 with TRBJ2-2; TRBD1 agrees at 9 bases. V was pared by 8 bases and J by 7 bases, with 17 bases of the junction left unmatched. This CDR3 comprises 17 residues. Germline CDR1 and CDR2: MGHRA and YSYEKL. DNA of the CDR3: TGCGCCAGCTCACGAAACGGACTGGACAGGGGTAGCGGGGAGCTGTTTTTT. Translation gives CASSRNGLDRGSGELFF.

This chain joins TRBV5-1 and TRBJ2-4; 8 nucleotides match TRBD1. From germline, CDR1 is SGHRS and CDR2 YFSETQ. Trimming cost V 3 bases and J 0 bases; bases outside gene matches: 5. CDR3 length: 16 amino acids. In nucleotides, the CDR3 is TGCGCCAGCAGCTCTACAGGGGGTATAGCCAAAAACATTCAGTACTTC. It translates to CASSSTGGIAKNIQYF.

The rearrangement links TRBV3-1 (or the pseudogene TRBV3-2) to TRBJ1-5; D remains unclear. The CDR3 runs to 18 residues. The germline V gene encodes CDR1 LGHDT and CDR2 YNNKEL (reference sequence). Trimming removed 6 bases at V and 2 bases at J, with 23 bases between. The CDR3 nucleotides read TGTGCCAGCAGGCGAAACCCCCGGGAGGAGCGGGGCAATCAGCCCCAGCATTTT. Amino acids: CASRRNPREERGNQPQHF.

The CDR3 bases are TGTGCCAGCAGCTCCTCAACCGGACAGCTTAATTCACCCCTCCACTTT. Translation gives CASSSSTGQLNSPLHF. The chain uses TRBV7-9 and TRBJ1-6; D may be TRBD1 (6 bases). CDR1 and CDR2 from the germline V gene are SEHNR and FQNEAQ (reference sequence). The CDR3 consists of 16 residues. Trimming took 4 bases from V and 6 from J, leaving 16 bases between them.

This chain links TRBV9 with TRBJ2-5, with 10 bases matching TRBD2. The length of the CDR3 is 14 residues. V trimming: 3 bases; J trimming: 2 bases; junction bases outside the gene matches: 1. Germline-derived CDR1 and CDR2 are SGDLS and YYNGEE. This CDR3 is CASSASGSQETQYF. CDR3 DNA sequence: TGTGCCAGCAGCGCTAGCGGGAGTCAAGAGACCCAGTACTTC. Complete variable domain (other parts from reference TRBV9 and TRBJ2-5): DSGVTQTPKHLITATGQRVTLRCSPRSGDLSVYWYQQSLDQGLQFLIQYYNGEERAKGNILERFSAQQFPDLHSELNLSSLELGDSALYFCASSASGSQETQYFGPGTRLLVL.

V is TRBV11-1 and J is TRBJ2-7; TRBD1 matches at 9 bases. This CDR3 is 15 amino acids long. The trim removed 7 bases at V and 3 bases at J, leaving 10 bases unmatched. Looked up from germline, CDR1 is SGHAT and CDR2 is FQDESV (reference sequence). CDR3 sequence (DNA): TGTGCCAGCACCTGGGGGACAGGGAACCGCTACGAGCAGTACTTC. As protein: CASTWGTGNRYEQYF.

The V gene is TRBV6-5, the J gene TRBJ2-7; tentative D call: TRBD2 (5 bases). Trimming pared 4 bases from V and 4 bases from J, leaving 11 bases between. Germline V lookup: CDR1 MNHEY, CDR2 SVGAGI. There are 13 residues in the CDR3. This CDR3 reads CASSWGESYEQYF. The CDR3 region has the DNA TGTGCCAGCAGTTGGGGAGAGTCATACGAGCAGTACTTC.

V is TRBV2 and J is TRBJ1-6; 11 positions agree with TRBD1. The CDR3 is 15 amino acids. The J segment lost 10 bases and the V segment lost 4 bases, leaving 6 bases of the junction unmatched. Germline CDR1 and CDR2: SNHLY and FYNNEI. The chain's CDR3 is CASSVTGQGGSPLHF. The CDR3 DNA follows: TGTGCCAGCAGTGTTACGGGACAGGGGGGGTCACCCCTCCACTTT.

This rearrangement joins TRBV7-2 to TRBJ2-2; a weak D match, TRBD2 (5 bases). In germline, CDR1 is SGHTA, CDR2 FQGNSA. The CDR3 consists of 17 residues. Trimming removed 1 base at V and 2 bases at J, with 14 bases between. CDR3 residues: CASSLGPASSNTGELFF. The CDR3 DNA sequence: TGTGCCAGCAGCTTAGGCCCCGCTAGCAGTAACACCGGGGAGCTGTTTTTT. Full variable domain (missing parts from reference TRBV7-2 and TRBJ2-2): GAGVSQSPSNKVTEKGKDVELRCDPISGHTALYWYRQSLGQGLEFLIYFQGNSAPDKSGLPSDRFSAERTGGSVSTLTIQRTQQEDSAVYLCASSLGPASSNTGELFFGEGSRLTVL.

CDR3 nucleotide sequence: TGTGCCAGCAGTTTACGGCGGGCGAGCTCCTACAATGAGCAGTTCTTC. It codes for CASSLRRASSYNEQFF. The chain joins TRBV28 to TRBJ2-1; D is possibly TRBD2 (5 bases). The CDR3 spans 16 residues. Germline V gene data show CDR1 as MDHEN and CDR2 as SYDVKM. Trimming stripped 2 bases from V and 0 bases from J, with 11 bases between.

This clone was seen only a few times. In DNA, the CDR3 is TGTGCCAGCTCACGGACTTTTAGCGGGTCGAACACCGGGGAGCTGTTTTTT. Translating it yields CASSRTFSGSNTGELFF. The V call is TRBV18, the J call TRBJ2-2; 7 nucleotides line up with TRBD2. V lost 4 bases, J lost 0 bases, and 8 bases stayed unmatched. The CDR3 runs 17 residues. Germline V gene data show CDR1 as KGHSH and CDR2 as LQKENI.